These T cell receptor beta chains were read from a single sample in a study of T-cell reconstitution after alpha-beta-depleted transplantation in children. TCRdb fed the PCR reads into MiXCR, producing one record per CDR3 protein. The repertoire consists of about 310,000 distinct CDR3 sequences, with around 25% occurring once and the leading ten covering 9.5% to 12%. The sequencing used PBMCs, mostly from graft donor cells, collected 180 days after TCRalphabeta/CD19-depleted stem cell transplant. The origin of the receptors is a male patient aged 10 to 17 who had a stem cell transplant for acute lymphoblastic leukemia, so the T cells may come from the graft donor. Each CDR3 is given with its conserved first and last residue. D genes are given only for firm matches. Where a row states a size, it is once, few, many or the class of an expanded clone; other rows omit it.

v_call	clone_size	j_call	d_call	cdr3_length	cdr3_nt	cdr3_aa
TRBV29-1	.	TRBJ2-2	TRBD2	15	TGCAGCGTGGCCGGGAGTAGCGGGAGTCACGGGGAGCTGTTTTTT	CSVAGSSGSHGELFF
TRBV10-2	.	TRBJ1-5	.	11	TGCGCCAGCAGTGATGGGCAGCCCCAGCATTTT	CASSDGQPQHF
TRBV19	.	TRBJ1-1	TRBD1	15	TGTGCCAGCCCCCCAAGAACAGGGGGGCACACTGAAGCTTTCTTT	CASPPRTGGHTEAFF
TRBV11-2	.	TRBJ1-1	.	11	TGTGCCAGCAGCGATTTGGCTGAAGCTTTCTTT	CASSDLAEAFF
TRBV5-1	few	TRBJ2-7	TRBD1	16	TGCGCCAGCAGCTTGGATAGGACAGGGGGATGGTACGAGCAGTACTTC	CASSLDRTGGWYEQYF
TRBV12-3/TRBV12-4	few	TRBJ1-1	TRBD1	14	TGTGCCAGCAGACTGACAGGGCTAATAGTTGAAGCTTTCTTT	CASRLTGLIVEAFF
TRBV20-1	few	TRBJ2-1	TRBD2	13	TGCAGTGGCCGGCCGGGACTAGCGGGAGGGCCTTCCTTC	CSGRPGLAGGPSF
TRBV12-3/TRBV12-4	.	TRBJ2-7	TRBD1	15	TGTGCCAGCAGCCTCGGGACAGGGGCTGGTTACGAGCAGTACTTC	CASSLGTGAGYEQYF
TRBV20-1	.	TRBJ2-7	TRBD1	14	TGCAGTGCTAGGCTCGGACAGGGGGTCTACGAGCAGTACTTC	CSARLGQGVYEQYF
TRBV4-1	.	TRBJ2-5	TRBD2	15	TGCGCCAGCAGCCAAGGACTAGCGGGAGTAGAGACCCAGTACTTC	CASSQGLAGVETQYF
TRBV29-1	.	TRBJ2-1	TRBD2	14	TGCAGCGTTACAGGTAGCGGGAGGGCCAGAGAGCAGTTCTTC	CSVTGSGRAREQFF